This TCR beta chain was recovered during a study of identical twins. Each CDR3 protein is one row after TCRdb ran MiXCR on the 5' RACE reads. The table lists 750,000 to 950,000 distinct CDR3 sequences, roughly 12% of them singletons, with about 1.6% in the top ten. These records were also assigned to another study, of yellow fever vaccine responses in identical twins. This second study notes: Twins reportedly appeared to share part of their vaccine T cell response while keeping part individual.

The specimen was PBMCs. The TCR originated in a woman under 30 in good health.

The CDR3 sequence: CASKKTASGANVLTF. The CDR3 DNA follows: TGTGCCAGCAAAAAGACAGCCTCTGGGGCCAACGTCCTGACTTTC. The chain uses TRBV27 and TRBJ2-6; maybe TRBD1 (5 bases). This CDR3 contains 15 residues. In germline, CDR1 is MNHEY, CDR2 SMNVEV (reference sequence). V dropped 7 bases and J dropped 0 bases, with 10 bases sitting between them.